One sample yielded the 30 T cell receptor beta chains listed below, sequenced in a study of shared clonotypes between healthy human individuals. TCRdb's copy holds only in-frame clones and misses some; the assay was immunoSEQ multiplex PCR. In the table there are roughly 1,600,000 clones, about 98.5% of which are singletons. The source material was naive CD4+ T cells sorted from blood. Subset here: CD45RA+ positively selected. Every receptor here comes from a man aged 25 to 40 in good health.

The V gene is TRBV6-5, the J gene TRBJ2-5, with a tentative D call TRBD2 (6 bases). The CDR3 has 13 amino acids. In germline, CDR1 is MNHEY, CDR2 SVGAGI. The V end lost 2 bases, the J end lost 4 bases, and 8 bases lay between the germline ends. The CDR3 DNA reads as TGTGCCAGCAGTTACGGAGGGCCAGAGACCCAGTACTTC. Protein sequence: CASSYGGPETQYF.

This rearrangement joins TRBV7-3 to TRBJ1-1, with 7 bases lining up with TRBD1. V lost 4 bases and J lost 6; bases outside the gene matches: 5. CDR3 length: 13 amino acids. Germline CDR1 and CDR2: SGHTA and FQGTGA. CDR3 protein: CASSSAGGSEAFF. The CDR3 DNA reads as TGTGCCAGCAGCTCCGCAGGGGGGTCTGAAGCTTTCTTT.

This sequence joins TRBV5-1 and TRBJ1-3; no definite D call. Germline V gene lookup returns CDR1 SGHRS and CDR2 YFSETQ. V was clipped by 4 bases and J by 0 bases, with 11 bases between them. The CDR3 runs 15 residues. CDR3 protein: CASSAEAYSGNTIYF. DNA for the CDR3: TGCGCCAGCAGCGCCGAAGCTTACTCTGGAAACACCATATATTTT. Full variable domain (remainder filled in from reference TRBV5-1 and TRBJ1-3): KAGVTQTPRYLIKTRGQQVTLSCSPISGHRSVSWYQQTPGQGLQFLFEYFSETQRNKGNFPGRFSGRQFSNSRSEMNVSTLELGDSALYLCASSAEAYSGNTIYFGEGSWLTVV.

The J gene is TRBJ1-1, the V gene TRBV20-1, with D unclear. V lost 5 bases and J 11 bases, leaving 6 bases between the germline ends. The CDR3 loop spans 8 amino acids. The germline V gene encodes CDR1 DFQATT and CDR2 SNEGSKA (reference sequence). CDR3 in DNA: TGCAGTGCTGGCCCGGCTTTCTTT. This translates into CSAGPAFF.

The rearrangement joins TRBV28 to TRBJ1-5; TRBD1 aligns across 9 bases. Unmatched junction bases numbered 7, after V lost 6 bases and J lost 4 bases. The CDR3 has 15 amino acids. CDR1 and CDR2 (germline): MDHEN, SYDVKM. CDR3 DNA sequence: TGTGCCAGCAGAAGGGACAGGGCCTTAAATCAGCCCCAGCATTTT. Protein product: CASRRDRALNQPQHF.

V is TRBV6-5 and J is TRBJ2-2, with D perhaps being TRBD1 or TRBD2 (5 bases each). From germline, CDR1 is MNHEY and CDR2 SVGAGI. The CDR3 runs to 14 residues. Trimming stripped 2 bases from V and 6 bases from J, with 10 bases between. The CDR3 DNA is TGTGCCAGCAGTTACACGCAGGGACCCGGGGAGCTGTTTTTT. Protein sequence: CASSYTQGPGELFF.

V usage is TRBV6-4 and J usage is TRBJ2-3; 8 bases align to TRBD2. The CDR3 runs to 15 residues. J was trimmed by 1 base and V by 5 bases; bases with no gene match: 5. Germline V gene lookup returns CDR1 MRHNA and CDR2 SNTAGT. The CDR3 is CASSPSGWGTDTQYF. CDR3 coding DNA: TGTGCCAGCAGTCCTAGCGGGTGGGGCACAGATACGCAGTATTTT.

The chain employs TRBV6-1 and TRBJ2-7; D is possibly TRBD1 (6 bases). There are 17 residues in the CDR3. CDR1 and CDR2 (germline): MNHNS, SASEGT. V was trimmed by 2 bases and J by 2 bases, leaving 19 bases between them. CDR3 in DNA: TGTGCCAGCAGTGAACGACAGGACGTTAGTTTTACCTACGAGCAGTACTTC. This translates into CASSERQDVSFTYEQYF.

The chain joins TRBV12-5 to TRBJ1-1, with D maybe TRBD1 (5 bases). Per germline, CDR1 LGHNT and CDR2 FRNRAP. The CDR3 consists of 14 residues. V gave up 7 bases and J gave up 4 bases, with 16 bases separating them. CDR3: CASAQRGMSTEAFF. The CDR3 DNA follows: TGTGCTAGTGCCCAGCGGGGGATGAGCACTGAAGCTTTCTTT.

The gene calls are TRBV2 and TRBJ2-3; D is uncertain. V lost 4 bases, J lost 3 bases, and 11 bases lay in between. Per the germline V gene, CDR1 is SNHLY and CDR2 is FYNNEI. The CDR3 length is 14 residues. This CDR3 is CASSGLLRTDTQYF. DNA of the CDR3: TGTGCCAGCAGTGGCCTGCTCCGGACAGATACGCAGTATTTT.

CDR3 amino acids: CASRVLPPPLAYNEQFF. The CDR3 region has the DNA TGCGCCAGCAGAGTACTCCCCCCGCCTCTCGCATACAATGAGCAGTTCTTC. V usage is TRBV10-2 and J usage is TRBJ2-1; D is unresolved. Germline V CDR1 and CDR2: WSHSY, SAAADI. V was trimmed by 6 bases and J by 4 bases, leaving 22 bases between them. The CDR3 length is 17 residues.

The chain uses TRBV7-2 and TRBJ1-4; D uncertain. Germline assignment: CDR1 SGHTA and CDR2 FQGNSA. V was trimmed by 3 bases and J by 5 bases, leaving 7 bases between them. This CDR3 has 13 residues. This chain's CDR3 is CASSFAPNEKLFF. CDR3 sequence (DNA): TGTGCCAGCAGCTTCGCCCCGAATGAAAAACTGTTTTTT.

The rearrangement uses TRBV28 and TRBJ2-1; 9 bases match TRBD2. The CDR3 consists of 16 residues. V gave up 2 bases and J gave up 5 bases; unmatched junction bases: 7. Germline CDR1 MDHEN, CDR2 SYDVKM. The CDR3 sequence: CASSLPRTSVNNEQFF. CDR3 sequence (DNA): TGTGCCAGCAGTTTACCGCGGACTAGCGTTAACAATGAGCAGTTCTTC.

V gene TRBV10-1 combines with J gene TRBJ1-1; D unclear. CDR3 length: 12 residues. The V gene lost 3 bases and the J gene lost 10 bases, with 12 bases spanning the gap. CDR1 WNHNN and CDR2 SYGVQD come from the germline V gene (reference sequence). The CDR3 reads CASSDWGRRAFF. CDR3 nucleotides: TGCGCCAGCAGTGATTGGGGAAGGCGAGCTTTCTTT.

The V call is TRBV11-2, the J call TRBJ2-7; D possibly corresponds to TRBD1 (5 bases). The CDR3 is 13 amino acids. Trimming removed 7 bases at V and 2 bases at J, with 12 bases between. Per germline, CDR1 SGHAT and CDR2 FQNNGV. CDR3 sequence reads: CASKPSGTYEQYF. CDR3 sequence (DNA): TGTGCCAGCAAACCGTCAGGGACCTACGAGCAGTACTTC.

The chain recombines TRBV14 with TRBJ2-1; 16 bases are a match to TRBD2. The V gene's germline CDR1 is SGHDN and CDR2 FVKESK. This CDR3 has 19 amino acids. V dropped 4 bases and J dropped 4; count of bases not matched to a gene: 10. The CDR3 DNA reads TGTGCCAGCAGCCGAACCGGGACTAGCGGGAGGGCTATATACAATGAGCAGTTCTTC. Encoded protein: CASSRTGTSGRAIYNEQFF.

The chain recombines TRBV2 with TRBJ2-4; no definite D call. Trimming cost V 6 bases and J 6 bases, with 12 bases left between them. Germline V gene lookup returns CDR1 SNHLY and CDR2 FYNNEI. This CDR3 spans 13 amino acids. The CDR3 DNA reads as TGTGCCAGCAGCCTCGTCCCGGGAAACATTCAGTACTTC. This translates into CASSLVPGNIQYF.

The chain couples TRBV30 to TRBJ2-1; no clear D. The CDR3 spans 12 residues. Deletions cut 2 bases from V and 9 bases from J, with 11 bases between. CDR1 is GTSNPN, CDR2 SVGIG, per germline (reference sequence). Here the CDR3 reads CAWSPTWGEQFF. Here the CDR3 DNA reads TGTGCCTGGAGTCCCACTTGGGGTGAGCAGTTCTTC.

With respect to this clone: This CDR3 is also generated by other DNA sequences in the sample. The V gene is TRBV10-3, the J gene TRBJ1-5; no reliable D call. Per the germline V gene, CDR1 is ENHRY and CDR2 is SYGVKD. The V end lost 0 bases, the J end lost 0 bases, and 3 bases lay between the germline ends. The length of the CDR3 is 14 residues. The CDR3 loop is CAISESLSNQPQHF. The CDR3 DNA is TGTGCCATCAGTGAGTCCCTTAGCAATCAGCCCCAGCATTTT.

CDR3 nucleotide sequence: TGTGCCAGCAGACTAAACGCCGGGGCCGCCTACGAGCAGTACTTC. It yields the protein CASRLNAGAAYEQYF. V gene TRBV28 combines with J gene TRBJ2-7; either TRBD1 or TRBD2 may fit D (5 bases each). This CDR3 has 15 residues. The germline CDR1 and CDR2 sequences are MDHEN and SYDVKM. Deletions cut 6 bases from V and 2 bases from J, with 17 bases between.

V usage is TRBV7-9 and J usage is TRBJ2-1; D is ambiguous. V shed 2 bases and J shed 4 bases, with 15 bases lying between them. The germline V gene has CDR1 SEHNR and CDR2 FQNEAQ (reference sequence). CDR3 length: 16 residues. CDR3 in amino acids: CASSLTGPLPYNEQFF. The CDR3 bases are TGTGCCAGCAGCTTAACGGGTCCTCTTCCTTACAATGAGCAGTTCTTC.

V usage is TRBV7-5 and J usage is TRBJ2-3. TRBV7-5 is a listed pseudogene. The CDR3 length is 16 residues. The CDR3 reads CVRSPDRKSYTDTQYF. CDR3 nucleotide sequence: TGTGTCAGAAGCCCGGATCGGAAGAGCTACACAGATACGCAGTATTTT.

This clone was observed once. J is TRBJ2-7 and V is TRBV19; 7 nucleotides align to TRBD2. Germline values: CDR1 LNHDA, CDR2 SQIVND (reference sequence). CDR3 length: 14 residues. The ends lost 7 bases at V and 7 bases at J; junction bases unmatched: 13. The CDR3 sequence: CASTSAGRAREQYF. CDR3 DNA: TGTGCCAGTACCTCAGCAGGGAGGGCACGGGAGCAGTACTTC.

The V gene is TRBV15, the J gene TRBJ2-1, with TRBD2 matching over 8 bases. J lost 0 bases, V lost 5 bases, and 9 bases had no gene match. The CDR3 is made up of 17 amino acids. Germline CDR1 is LNHNV and CDR2 is YYDKDF (reference sequence). CDR3 protein: CATSAESGTSSYNEQFF. The CDR3 DNA follows: TGTGCCACCAGCGCCGAATCCGGGACTAGCTCCTACAATGAGCAGTTCTTC.

This clone occurred a few times. The genes are TRBV19 and TRBJ2-7; D is unclear. This CDR3 is 15 amino acids long. V was pared by 0 bases and J by 0 bases, with 9 bases between. Germline CDR1 LNHDA, CDR2 SQIVND (reference sequence). CDR3 bases: TGTGCCAGTAGTATAGAGGTAGCCGCCTCCTACGAGCAGTACTTC. It translates to CASSIEVAASYEQYF.

The genes are TRBV7-9 and TRBJ2-7; 8 nucleotides align to TRBD1. Trimming cost V 3 bases and J 1 base; bases outside gene matches: 11. The germline V gene has CDR1 SEHNR and CDR2 FQNEAQ (reference sequence). The CDR3 runs to 17 residues. CDR3 sequence: CASSLDRATHYSYEQYF. CDR3 coding DNA: TGTGCCAGCAGCTTGGACAGGGCAACCCACTATTCCTACGAGCAGTACTTC.

The chain links TRBV7-2 to TRBJ2-7, with a tentative D call TRBD1 (6 bases). V was clipped by 0 bases and J by 2 bases, with 17 bases between them. CDR3 length: 17 residues. The germline CDR1 and CDR2 sequences are SGHTA and FQGNSA. The CDR3 spells CASSLAGAGAMAYEQYF. CDR3 sequence (DNA): TGTGCCAGCAGCTTAGCTGGTGCAGGGGCAATGGCCTACGAGCAGTACTTC. The full variable domain, in which reference TRBV7-2 and TRBJ2-7 provide the parts outside the CDR3, is GAGVSQSPSNKVTEKGKDVELRCDPISGHTALYWYRQSLGQGLEFLIYFQGNSAPDKSGLPSDRFSAERTGGSVSTLTIQRTQQEDSAVYLCASSLAGAGAMAYEQYFGPGTRLTVT.

The rearrangement uses TRBV12-2 and TRBJ2-7; the listed D gene, TRBD2, was not tested against the DNA. TRBV12-2 is a known pseudogene. This CDR3 is built from 14 residues. Written as DNA, the CDR3 is TGTGCAAGTCGCTCGCGGGACTATCACTACGAGCAGTACTTC. It specifies CASRSRDYHYEQYF.

This clone was counted a single time. The chain joins TRBV18 to TRBJ2-2; D possibly corresponds to TRBD2 (5 bases). The CDR3 covers 16 residues. The ends were cut back, 2 bases at V and 1 base at J, with 11 bases in the middle. In germline, CDR1 is KGHSH, CDR2 LQKENI. CDR3 sequence reads: CASSPAGLGNTGELFF. Here the CDR3 DNA reads TGTGCCAGCTCACCAGCGGGCCTCGGGAACACCGGGGAGCTGTTTTTT.

The chain recombines TRBV18 with TRBJ2-5, with D possibly being TRBD2 (5 bases). The CDR3 runs to 15 residues. Germline CDR1 reads KGHSH; CDR2 reads LQKENI. The V end lost 4 bases, the J end lost 2 bases, and 14 bases lay between the germline ends. CDR3 region: CASSLLGRGQETQYF. For the CDR3, the DNA is TGTGCCAGCTCACTCCTGGGCCGGGGACAAGAGACCCAGTACTTC.